This entry is about one T cell receptor beta chain. This sample was taken from a study of shared T cell receptors in the human thymus. The data were produced by immunoSEQ multiplex PCR, yet TCRdb's version contains in-frame clones alone and is incomplete. The sample consists of around 730,000 clones, 80% to 90% of them appearing once. The same data also went into a second study, on human thymus T cells. This second report adds: Thymic and blood repertoires appeared to display a bias in their usage of V and J genes. Unrelated people showed highly overlapping thymic repertoires, related research reported.

This TCR derives from a girl less than two years old with a congenital heart defect. Material for sequencing was thymocytes.

Written as DNA, the CDR3 is TGTGCCACCAGCAGATCCGTCGGGGAGCTGTTTTTT. The encoded protein is CATSRSVGELFF. The chain joins TRBV15 to TRBJ2-2; D gene ambiguous. The CDR3 runs 12 residues. Trimming removed 2 bases at V and 7 bases at J, with 5 bases between. Germline-derived CDR1 and CDR2 are LNHNV and YYDKDF (reference sequence).